Below are 19 T cell receptor beta chains sequenced from a single sample in a study of T cell therapy after organ transplantation. This table comes from immunoSEQ multiplex PCR, and its TCRdb copy is limited to in-frame clones, with some not included. The data contain around 50,000 clones, approximately 94% of them singletons. Antigens of these TCRs are unknown. Sequenced material: CD8+ T cells from blood, taken before autologous CMV-specific T cell therapy. Receptors originate from a human patient who had received a solid organ transplant and had CMV disease.

The chain is built from TRBV5-1 and TRBJ2-7; D possibly corresponds to TRBD2 (7 bases). This CDR3 contains 14 residues. The V gene's germline CDR1 is SGHRS and CDR2 YFSETQ. V was shortened by 5 bases and J by 4 bases, with 16 bases between the two germline ends. The CDR3 coding sequence is TGCGCCAGCAGTTCGGACGGGGGGCAGTACGAGCAGTACTTC. Translated: CASSSDGGQYEQYF.

The table lists this clone with a few counts. CDR3 amino acids: CASSFTGMNTGELFF. The CDR3 nucleotides are TGTGCCAGCAGTTTTACAGGGATGAACACCGGGGAGCTGTTTTTT. The chain combines TRBV27 with TRBJ2-2, with D perhaps matching TRBD1 (6 bases). V lost 3 bases, J lost 1 base, and 9 bases lay in between. CDR1 and CDR2 (germline): MNHEY, SMNVEV (reference sequence). This CDR3 spans 15 amino acids.

This chain uses TRBV15 with TRBJ2-7; the match to TRBD2 covers 7 bases. There are 16 residues in the CDR3. J lost 5 bases, V lost 1 base, and 11 bases had no gene match. Germline-derived CDR1 and CDR2 are LNHNV and YYDKDF (reference sequence). The CDR3 region has the DNA TGTGCCACCAGCAGAGGACTCAACGGGAGGTCAGACGAGCAGTACTTC. This sequence encodes CATSRGLNGRSDEQYF.

This clone was found once. The rearrangement links TRBV4-2 to TRBJ2-1, with D tentatively TRBD1 or TRBD2 (5 bases each). Per the germline V gene, CDR1 is LGHNA and CDR2 is YNFKEQ. The CDR3 is 13 residues long. Trimming left V 1 base short and J 9 bases short, with 10 bases between. CDR3 nucleotides: TGTGCCAGCAGCCAAGTCAGGGACGGTGAGCAGTTCTTC. This sequence encodes CASSQVRDGEQFF.

This chain joins TRBV19 and TRBJ1-5; TRBD1 might be the D (5 bases). The CDR3 extends over 19 amino acids. Trimming left V 8 bases short and J 6 bases short, with 32 bases between. The germline V gene encodes CDR1 LNHDA and CDR2 SQIVND (reference sequence). CDR3 in DNA: TGTGCCAGTGAGACGACTTTCGAGGGATCCATCTATGGGGGTCAGCCCCAGCATTTT. It is translated as CASETTFEGSIYGGQPQHF.

J is TRBJ2-7 and V is TRBV11-2; D uncertain. The CDR3 is 12 amino acids. CDR1 and CDR2 (germline): SGHAT, FQNNGV. With 0 bases removed from V and 4 bases from J, the gap between germline ends came to 4 bases. Here the CDR3 reads CASSLEGYEQYF. CDR3 coding DNA: TGTGCCAGCAGCTTAGAGGGATACGAGCAGTACTTC.

The chain combines TRBV27 with TRBJ2-7; 8 bases are a match to TRBD1. After removal of 5 bases from V and 4 bases from J, the junction contained 7 bases not matched to a gene. Germline values: CDR1 MNHEY, CDR2 SMNVEV (reference sequence). There are 14 residues in the CDR3. Written as DNA, the CDR3 is TGTGCCAGCAGTACCACAGGGGGGTTTTACGAGCAGTACTTC. Its protein is CASSTTGGFYEQYF.

The rearrangement links TRBV9 to TRBJ1-2; D remains ambiguous. This CDR3 is built from 14 residues. From germline, CDR1 is SGDLS and CDR2 YYNGEE. With 6 bases removed from V and 3 bases from J, the gap between germline ends came to 15 bases. CDR3 in amino acids: CASTVSPGDYGYTF. For the CDR3, the DNA is TGTGCCAGCACCGTTTCCCCTGGAGACTATGGCTACACCTTC.

This chain connects TRBV30 to TRBJ1-1; D may be TRBD1 (5 bases). V lost 2 bases, J lost 1 base, and 20 bases lay in between. CDR1 and CDR2 from the germline V gene are GTSNPN and SVGIG (reference sequence). The CDR3 totals 17 residues. The CDR3 reads CAWSPSGERGPNTEAFF. For the CDR3, the DNA is TGTGCCTGGAGTCCCTCGGGGGAGAGGGGCCCGAACACTGAAGCTTTCTTT.

This clone was found once. The rearrangement uses TRBV10-2 and TRBJ1-2; D gene unclear. Germline CDR1 WSHSY, CDR2 SAAADI. V dropped 3 bases and J dropped 0 bases, with 5 bases sitting between them. The CDR3 runs 13 residues. CDR3 DNA: TGCGCCAGCAGTGATACGGCTAACTATGGCTACACCTTC. Residues: CASSDTANYGYTF.

The V call is TRBV7-8, the J call TRBJ2-1, with TRBD1 matching over 10 bases. Per the germline V gene, CDR1 is SGHVS and CDR2 is FQNEAQ. Trimming at V came to 4 bases and at J to 9 bases, leaving 6 bases not matched to a gene. CDR3 size: 14 residues. The CDR3 region is CASSYRTGGGEQFF. CDR3 DNA: TGTGCCAGCAGCTACCGGACAGGGGGAGGTGAGCAGTTCTTC. Complete variable domain (other parts from reference TRBV7-8 and TRBJ2-1): GAGVSQSPRYKVAKRGQDVALRCDPISGHVSLFWYQQALGQGPEFLTYFQNEAQLDKSGLPSDRFFAERPEGSVSTLKIQRTQQEDSAVYLCASSYRTGGGEQFFGPGTRLTVL.

The CDR3 coding sequence is TGTGCCACCAGCAAACGAAGGGACAGGGTCGCTGAAGCTTTCTTT. Protein: CATSKRRDRVAEAFF. J is TRBJ1-1 and V is TRBV15, with 9 bases fitting TRBD1. Germline values: CDR1 LNHNV, CDR2 YYDKDF (reference sequence). There are 15 residues in the CDR3. J lost 6 bases, V lost 4 bases, and 9 bases had no gene match.

This clone was observed once. This chain connects TRBV27 to TRBJ1-1; D perhaps matches TRBD1 (6 bases). The V and J ends lost 0 bases and 5 bases respectively, with 10 bases between them. The germline CDR1 and CDR2 sequences are MNHEY and SMNVEV (reference sequence). The CDR3 spans 14 residues. CDR3 sequence (DNA): TGTGCCAGCAGTTTATCGGGTCAGGGGACTGAAGCTTTCTTT. Translating it yields CASSLSGQGTEAFF.

The V and J genes are TRBV6-1 and TRBJ2-7; tentatively, D is TRBD2 (5 bases). The V gene's germline CDR1 is MNHNS and CDR2 SASEGT. The CDR3 consists of 16 residues. V lost 2 bases to trimming and J lost 3 bases, with 17 bases between them. This chain's CDR3 is CASSESLAYQFYEQYF. The CDR3, as DNA: TGTGCCAGCAGTGAATCTCTAGCTTACCAATTCTACGAGCAGTACTTC.

The chain recombines TRBV29-1 with TRBJ2-1; 14 nucleotides agree with TRBD2. Trimming cost V 3 bases and J 7 bases; bases outside gene matches: 2. There are 14 residues in the CDR3. Per germline, CDR1 SQVTM and CDR2 ANQGSEA. Written as DNA, the CDR3 is TGCAGCGTTGATCGGACTAGCGGGGGGAATGAGCAGTTCTTC. Protein product: CSVDRTSGGNEQFF.

V gene TRBV13 combines with J gene TRBJ2-1, with TRBD1 matching 7 bases. Germline V lookup: CDR1 PRHDT, CDR2 FYEKMQ (reference sequence). The CDR3 has 13 residues. V lost 3 bases to trimming and J lost 8 bases; unmatched junction nucleotides: 4. CDR3 DNA: TGTGCCAGCAGCTTCGGGACAGTGGATGAGCAGTTCTTC. It translates to CASSFGTVDEQFF.

The rearrangement uses TRBV5-5 and TRBJ2-7; tentatively, D is TRBD2 (7 bases). V was pared by 6 bases and J by 6 bases, with 22 bases between. In germline, CDR1 is SGHKS, CDR2 YYEKEE (reference sequence). The CDR3 has 15 amino acids. The CDR3 protein is CASNPLGGGWGEQYF. The CDR3 coding sequence is TGTGCCAGCAACCCCCTAGGGGGGGGATGGGGCGAGCAGTACTTC. The whole variable domain, remainder taken from reference TRBV5-5 and TRBJ2-7, is DAGVTQSPTHLIKTRGQQVTLRCSPISGHKSVSWYQQVLGQGPQFIFQYYEKEERGRGNFPDRFSARQFPNYSSELNVNALLLGDSALYLCASNPLGGGWGEQYFGPGTRLTVT.

V gene TRBV9 combines with J gene TRBJ2-7; D ambiguous. Germline loops: CDR1 SGDLS, CDR2 YYNGEE. The CDR3 has 16 residues. Trimming cost V 0 bases and J 3 bases, with 16 bases left between them. DNA of the CDR3: TGTGCCAGCAGCGTAGGCTCGGGTCTTTCCCTCTACGAGCAGTACTTC. It specifies CASSVGSGLSLYEQYF.

V is TRBV21-1 and J is TRBJ2-2; the D call of TRBD2 is as the table states it, not checked on the DNA. TRBV21-1 is tagged as a pseudogene. The CDR3 length is 16 residues. The DNA for the CDR3 is TGTGCCAGCAGCCACTTTACGAATGCGGACACCGGGGAGCTGTTTTTT. This translates into CASSHFTNADTGELFF.